This T cell receptor (beta chain) was sequenced for a study of shared clonotypes between healthy human individuals. Study details: Those who served as donors were a couple of women and a few men between the ages of 18 and 49.

Assay: immunoSEQ multiplex PCR; the TCRdb copy retains only in-frame clones and omits some. The table shows about 980,000 clones, with over 75% occurring only once. Germline values: CDR1 MNHEY, CDR2 SVGAGI. The CDR3 contains 12 residues when both ends are counted. A note on this clone: Since no conserved phenylalanine or tryptophan closes the CDR3, a read error is the likely cause. It is unclear where the CDR3 begins or ends on the DNA, so no DNA is shown, and the CDR3 is as TCRdb lists it.

The sequence derives from a man aged 18 to 35 in good health. The chain joins TRBV6-5 to TRBJ2-3; the D segment call TRBD2 is taken from the table without a DNA check. The sample consisted of memory CD4+ T cells sorted from blood. Subset indicated: CD45RA-negative fraction. CDR3: CASSSTAGPPQV.